A single sample is the source of the 2 T cell receptor beta chains below, sequenced in a study of blood T cells in healthy people across ages (dated by TCRdb to the mid-2010s). Preparation of the library involved 5' RACE. This sample was sequenced with an Illumina HiSeq 2500. A second PCR of roughly 6 to 11 cycles was performed with a sample-barcoded 5' primer and a J-beta primer mix. TCRdb reworked the public reads: Q25 trimming with fastp, MiXCR clone assembly, productive beta chains retained. Each record represents a unique CDR3 protein, reported with the most common genes and DNA among its rows. The sample data list about 560,000 distinct CDR3 sequences, and about a quarter of these were observed just once. The biggest ten clones account for approximately 3.7% of the sample. This same sample was also part of a study on T cells of mothers and their children.

Specimen: blood. These receptors all stem from a boy between 2 and 10 years old in good health.

J is TRBJ2-7 and V is TRBV10-3; the match to TRBD1 covers 9 bases. The junction had 8 bases not matched to a gene; V was cut back by 5 bases and J by 6 bases. CDR1 and CDR2 from the germline V gene are ENHRY and SYGVKD. The CDR3 has 14 residues. CDR3: CAISRTGDGSEQYF. The DNA for the CDR3 is TGTGCCATCAGTCGGACAGGGGATGGCTCCGAGCAGTACTTC.

The gene calls are TRBV29-1 and TRBJ2-7, with 8 bases identical to TRBD1. The germline gives CDR1 SQVTM, CDR2 ANQGSEA. The CDR3 loop spans 11 amino acids. Trimming took 5 bases from V and 6 from J; bases not matched to a gene: 3. CDR3 loop: CSVPRGREQYF. Written as DNA, the CDR3 is TGCAGCGTTCCCAGGGGGCGCGAGCAGTACTTC.